The text below deals with one T cell receptor (beta chain). The antigen it recognizes is unknown. One base away there is no much larger clone; base qualities are not given. The CDR3, cysteine through phenylalanine, is 15 amino acids long. Just the 45-base CDR3 DNA is kept, in frame starting at base 1. Trimming takes 0 bases from V and 8 bases from J, and the germline ends sit 15 bases apart. CDR1 and CDR2, looked up from the germline V gene, are SGHRS and YFSETQ. The library was made by 5' RACE. For sequencing, an Illumina HiSeq 2500 was employed. The second PCR ran for roughly 7 to 11 cycles and used a J-beta primer mix along with a sample-barcoded 5' primer. A unique molecular identifier was introduced onto each TCR beta cDNA molecule by a template-switch 5' adaptor carrying 12 random nucleotides. Each sample yielded at least 2.5 million CDR3-containing paired-end reads. First-strand cDNA was synthesized from all RNA with the Mint cDNA synthesis kit, primed by a TRBC-specific oligonucleotide. Following uracil-DNA glycosylase treatment, all cDNA underwent a first 18-cycle PCR with the universal primers M1SS and BC2_uni_R. On the authors' methods: For normalization, 1 million high-quality reads, each with a distinct molecular identifier, were randomly selected from each sample. Reads sharing molecular identifiers were discarded rather than binned into consensus sequences. CDR3 identification, clonotype clustering and error correction used MiTCR with a Q25 quality threshold and the strictest error-elimination algorithm. A nonparametric unseen species model with Euler transformation was used to estimate a lower bound on total TCR beta diversity. TCRdb cleaned the public reads at Q25 with fastp, built clones with MiXCR and kept in-frame beta chains. Records with the same CDR3 protein are collapsed into one entry carrying the most frequent genes and DNA. These V and J calls originate from TCRdb's pipeline instead of the authors' own analysis. This sample holds some 730,000 distinct CDR3 sequences; roughly 20% were observed only once. The ten largest clones capture around 21% of the sample.

This specimen belongs to a study of blood T cells in healthy people across ages (dated by TCRdb to between 2015 and 2017). For the study in its entirety: In model experiments, template switching captured roughly one uniquely barcoded TCR beta cDNA molecule for every two T cells. The donors were divided into four age groups: young (average around 16 years), middle-aged (about 39), aged (about 60) and long-lived (82). To avoid experimental bias, donors of different ages were randomly spread across the sequencing lanes. Two additional independent replicas of 1 million unique cDNA reads from the same blood draw were analyzed for two donors (one aged 18 to 29 and one aged 80 or older). Age-related changes in TCR beta repertoire diversity were measured in the study by deep sequencing normalized with unique cDNA molecular identifiers. Overall study outcomes, separate from this receptor: Observed TCR beta diversity per million T cells fell roughly linearly with age, and a significant reduction was already apparent by age about 38. Total diversity estimates from one million sequenced T cells were considered lower bounds and underestimates. A strong correlation was found between observed TCR beta diversity and the percentage of naive T cells measured by flow cytometry. Bulk unsorted PBMC profiling prevented conclusive comparison of naive and antigen-experienced compartments. Compared with the aged group, the long-lived group had more naive CD4+ T cells, fewer expanded clones and increased TCR diversity, suggesting age selection. Because donor CMV infection status was unknown, age-related changes in expanded clonotypes were potentially confounded.

Systemically healthy Caucasian individuals from Russia, some 40 in total and aged about 6 to 95 years, were included as donors. Ten milliliters of peripheral blood were drawn from each donor into EDTA-treated Vacutainer tubes. PBMCs were isolated by Ficoll-Paque density-gradient centrifugation, with at least 6 million obtained per sample. Total RNA was extracted from PBMCs with Trizol reagent, with at least 6 micrograms obtained per sample. Naive CD45RAhigh/CD27high T cell percentages were measured by flow cytometry on a PBMC aliquot from every donor. The receptor was derived from a man between 70 and 80 years old in good health. The rearranged segments are TRBV5-1 and TRBJ2-1; the D gene may be TRBD1 or TRBD2, since each aligns over 5 bases. Sequencing input: blood. This receptor carries the CDR3 CASSLGGSSRDEQFF. The DNA reads TGCGCCAGCAGCTTGGGAGGGAGTAGCAGGGATGAGCAGTTCTTC.